Sequencing of this T cell receptor (beta chain) was carried out in a study of shared clonotypes between healthy human individuals. Across the whole study: Each donor had three CD4 naive, three CD4 memory, two CD8 naive and one CD8 memory plate.

There were no recent acute infections or vaccinations among the donors, who were healthy HIV-negative adults. Notes on the study in general: A generally larger estimated richness was seen in naive subsets than in memory subsets.

A deep-level run was used for the assay. The method was immunoSEQ multiplex PCR; TCRdb's version includes in-frame clones alone and lacks a portion of them. The sample contains over a million clones, about 70% of which appear only once. Germline values: CDR1 ENHRY, CDR2 SYGVKD. There are 15 residues in the CDR3. The V end lost 6 bases, the J end lost 0 bases, and 9 bases lay between the germline ends. Notes on this clone: Its antigen is as yet unknown.

The chain carries TRBV10-3 and TRBJ2-6; D is possibly TRBD1 (6 bases). Sample: memory CD4+ T cells sorted from blood. Subset specified: CD45RA-negative fraction. The source is a man between 18 and 29 years old in good health. CDR3 region: CAIRDSPSGANVLTF. The CDR3, as DNA: TGTGCCATCAGGGACAGTCCCTCTGGGGCCAACGTCCTGACTTTC.